Below, 21 T cell receptor beta chains from the same sample are listed, as sequenced in a study of blood T cell repertoires in COVID-19. Here immunoSEQ multiplex PCR was the method, and the copy in TCRdb shows in-frame clones only, minus some. The sample carries about 220,000 clones, roughly 82% recorded once. Sequencing used peripheral blood. These receptors all come from a man in his forties or fifties with active or convalescent COVID-19.

The chain is built from TRBV28 and TRBJ1-5, with 7 bases that match TRBD1. Germline assignment: CDR1 MDHEN and CDR2 SYDVKM. Trimming cost V 4 bases and J 7 bases; bases outside gene matches: 4. The CDR3 runs 13 residues. As DNA, the CDR3 is TGTGCCAGCAGTTCCGTACAGGGGCAGCCCCAGCATTTT. Its protein is CASSSVQGQPQHF.

The chain employs TRBV11-1 and TRBJ2-7, with D tentatively TRBD1 (6 bases). V was pared by 5 bases and J by 2 bases, with 13 bases between. The CDR3 loop spans 14 amino acids. Germline V gives CDR1 SGHAT, CDR2 FQDESV (reference sequence). The CDR3 spells CASSPRRDTYEQYV. CDR3 nucleotides: TGTGCCAGCAGCCCCCGACGGGACACCTACGAGCAGTACGTC.

The rearrangement joins TRBV2 to TRBJ2-6; weak D call: TRBD1 (5 bases). Trimming stripped 6 bases from V and 2 bases from J, with 11 bases between. The length of the CDR3 is 15 residues. Germline V gene data show CDR1 as SNHLY and CDR2 as FYNNEI. This CDR3 reads CASSLIGAGANVLTF. The CDR3 DNA sequence: TGTGCCAGCAGCCTCATAGGGGCTGGGGCCAACGTCCTGACTTTC.

This chain connects TRBV11-3 to TRBJ2-1; 15 positions agree with TRBD2. The CDR3 contains 16 residues. The germline gives CDR1 SGHNT, CDR2 YENEEA. The J segment lost 7 bases and the V segment lost 4 bases, leaving 5 bases of the junction unmatched. The CDR3 loop reads CASSSWTSGRVNEQFF. For the CDR3, the DNA is TGTGCCAGCAGCTCCTGGACTAGCGGGAGGGTTAATGAGCAGTTCTTC.

This chain joins TRBV4-1 and TRBJ1-5, with a tentative D call TRBD1 (5 bases). CDR1 and CDR2 from the germline V gene are MGHRA and YSYEKL. Trimming cost V 1 base and J 0 bases, with 19 bases left between them. The CDR3 sequence is 19 residues long. The CDR3 bases are TGCGCCAGCAGCCAAGCTTCATCAGGGAAGGGCTATAGCAATCAGCCCCAGCATTTT. Its protein is CASSQASSGKGYSNQPQHF.

This sequence joins TRBV7-9 and TRBJ2-3; 13 bases line up with TRBD2. Germline V gives CDR1 SEHNR, CDR2 FQNEAQ (reference sequence). CDR3 length: 18 residues. The V gene end was trimmed by 5 bases and the J gene end by 2 bases; junction bases not matched to a gene: 10. The CDR3 sequence: CASSQTSGGLSLTDTQYF. In DNA, the CDR3 is TGTGCCAGCAGCCAGACTAGCGGGGGGCTCTCCCTCACAGATACGCAGTATTTT. The full variable domain, its missing parts supplied by reference TRBV7-9 and TRBJ2-3, is DTGVSQNPRHKITKRGQNVTFRCDPISEHNRLYWYRQTLGQGPEFLTYFQNEAQLEKSRLLSDRFSAERPKGSFSTLEIQRTEQGDSAMYLCASSQTSGGLSLTDTQYFGPGTRLTVL.

The chain couples TRBV11-2 to TRBJ2-1; TRBD2 is a possible D gene (6 bases). The CDR3 totals 15 residues. Germline CDR1 reads SGHAT; CDR2 reads FQNNGV. V lost 1 base, J lost 6 bases, and 13 bases lay in between. Here the CDR3 reads CASSLGFAGFNEQFF. The CDR3, as DNA: TGTGCCAGCAGCTTAGGTTTTGCGGGATTCAATGAGCAGTTCTTC.

DNA of the CDR3: TGTGCCACCAGAAGGGACAGCGAGCACTACAATGAGCAGTTCTTC. Translating gives CATRRDSEHYNEQFF. J is TRBJ2-1 and V is TRBV15; 7 nucleotides agree with TRBD1. CDR3 length equals 15 residues. The ends lost 6 bases at V and 3 bases at J; junction bases unmatched: 8. Germline CDR1 is LNHNV and CDR2 is YYDKDF (reference sequence).

This clone was counted only a few times. This chain uses TRBV5-1 with TRBJ1-1; the match to TRBD1 covers 7 bases. V lost 1 base, J lost 3 bases, and 6 bases stayed unmatched. CDR1 and CDR2 (germline): SGHRS, YFSETQ. The CDR3 runs to 15 residues. The CDR3 nucleotides read TGCGCCAGCAGCTTGTCGGGCCAGGGGGACACTGAAGCTTTCTTT. This encodes CASSLSGQGDTEAFF.

The chain uses TRBV28 and TRBJ1-4; D is possibly TRBD1 (6 bases). Germline V CDR1 and CDR2: MDHEN, SYDVKM. The CDR3 contains 14 residues. Trimming removed 5 bases at V and 4 bases at J, with 11 bases between. The CDR3: CASSKGDINEKLFF. The CDR3 coding sequence is TGTGCCAGCAGTAAAGGGGACATTAATGAAAAACTGTTTTTT.

The chain combines TRBV5-6 with TRBJ2-2, with D possibly being TRBD1 (5 bases). Germline lookup yields CDR1 SGHDT and CDR2 YYEEEE. The CDR3 covers 15 residues. V was cut by 0 bases and J by 1 base, with 7 bases left in between. CDR3 DNA: TGTGCCAGCAGCTTGGGCGACAGGAACACCGGGGAGCTGTTTTTT. Its protein product is CASSLGDRNTGELFF.

The chain carries TRBV20-1 and TRBJ2-2, with D possibly matching TRBD2 (6 bases). Germline-derived CDR1 and CDR2 are DFQATT and SNEGSKA (reference sequence). The CDR3 runs to 14 residues. V lost 3 bases, J lost 5 bases, and 13 bases lay in between. CDR3 in DNA: TGCAGTGCTAGTTCCGGGACTTCAACCGGGGAGCTGTTTTTT. Amino acid sequence: CSASSGTSTGELFF.

The gene calls are TRBV6-2 or TRBV6-3 and TRBJ2-7, with TRBD2 matching over 12 bases. Germline CDR1 is MNHEY and CDR2 is SVGEGT. This CDR3 is 16 amino acids long. With V trimmed by 5 bases and J by 1 base, 6 bases remained unmatched. The CDR3 sequence: CASSRRLAGESYEQYV. For the CDR3, the DNA is TGTGCCAGCAGTCGACGACTAGCGGGGGAATCCTACGAGCAGTACGTC.

The chain links TRBV10-3 to TRBJ1-2; 7 nucleotides match TRBD1. V lost 0 bases to trimming and J lost 4 bases; unmatched junction nucleotides: 5. The V gene's germline CDR1 is ENHRY and CDR2 SYGVKD. The CDR3 totals 15 residues. The CDR3 coding sequence is TGTGCCATCAGTGAGTCGGCAGGGGGTCCCTATGGCTACACCTTC. Residues: CAISESAGGPYGYTF.

The sample holds one count of this clone. The V and J genes are TRBV19 and TRBJ1-5; 7 bases are a match to TRBD1. V trimming: 3 bases; J trimming: 6 bases; junction bases outside the gene matches: 5. This CDR3 has 14 amino acids. Germline V lookup: CDR1 LNHDA, CDR2 SQIVND (reference sequence). CDR3 DNA: TGTGCCAGTAGTATCGGGCAGGGGGGTCAGCCCCAGCATTTT. It specifies CASSIGQGGQPQHF.

This chain joins TRBV28 and TRBJ1-1; D is unclear. Deletions cut 6 bases from V and 7 bases from J, with 18 bases between. Germline values: CDR1 MDHEN, CDR2 SYDVKM. The CDR3 contains 14 residues. The CDR3 DNA is TGTGCCAGCAGCCTCCCCGGTAGCGAGGTTGAAGCTTTCTTT. It translates to CASSLPGSEVEAFF.

Concerning this clone itself: Other nucleotide sequences from this sample produce the same CDR3. The genes are TRBV2 and TRBJ2-7, with TRBD2 matching 8 bases. The CDR3 has 12 amino acids. Looked up from germline, CDR1 is SNHLY and CDR2 is FYNNEI. Germline trimming cut 6 bases from V and 3 bases from J; bases unmatched to any gene: 1. CDR3 residues: CASSREGYEQYF. As DNA, the CDR3 is TGTGCCAGCAGCCGGGAGGGCTACGAGCAGTACTTC.

V gene TRBV28 combines with J gene TRBJ1-2; possibly TRBD1 for D (5 bases). This CDR3 contains 13 residues. CDR1 and CDR2 (germline): MDHEN, SYDVKM. Trimming removed 11 bases at V and 8 bases at J, with 21 bases between. DNA for the CDR3: TGTGCCTGGAGGGGAGGGACGTCCGACGGCTACACCTTC. It translates to CAWRGGTSDGYTF.

The chain joins TRBV5-1 to TRBJ2-1, with 8 bases that match TRBD1. The CDR3 is 16 residues long. J was trimmed by 4 bases and V by 0 bases; bases with no gene match: 6. The germline gives CDR1 SGHRS, CDR2 YFSETQ. The CDR3 DNA follows: TGCGCCAGCAGCTTGGTTCCCAGGGGGCCGTACAATGAGCAGTTCTTC. Amino acids: CASSLVPRGPYNEQFF.

The count of this clone is one. This chain connects TRBV4-1 to TRBJ1-1; TRBD1 is a possible D gene (6 bases). This CDR3 comprises 15 residues. V lost 2 bases and J 3 bases, leaving 13 bases between the germline ends. Germline V lookup: CDR1 MGHRA, CDR2 YSYEKL. The DNA for the CDR3 is TGCGCCAGCAGCCAACAACAGGGTGGGGACACTGAAGCTTTCTTT. It specifies CASSQQQGGDTEAFF.

The rearrangement links TRBV3-1 (or the pseudogene TRBV3-2) to TRBJ2-3; 13 positions match TRBD2. CDR1 LGHDT and CDR2 YNNKEL come from the germline V gene (reference sequence). This CDR3 is 16 amino acids long. The trim removed 6 bases at V and 4 bases at J, leaving 7 bases unmatched. The chain's CDR3 is CASRSRLAGGPDTQYF. CDR3 DNA: TGTGCCAGCAGAAGTAGACTAGCGGGGGGACCAGATACGCAGTATTTT.